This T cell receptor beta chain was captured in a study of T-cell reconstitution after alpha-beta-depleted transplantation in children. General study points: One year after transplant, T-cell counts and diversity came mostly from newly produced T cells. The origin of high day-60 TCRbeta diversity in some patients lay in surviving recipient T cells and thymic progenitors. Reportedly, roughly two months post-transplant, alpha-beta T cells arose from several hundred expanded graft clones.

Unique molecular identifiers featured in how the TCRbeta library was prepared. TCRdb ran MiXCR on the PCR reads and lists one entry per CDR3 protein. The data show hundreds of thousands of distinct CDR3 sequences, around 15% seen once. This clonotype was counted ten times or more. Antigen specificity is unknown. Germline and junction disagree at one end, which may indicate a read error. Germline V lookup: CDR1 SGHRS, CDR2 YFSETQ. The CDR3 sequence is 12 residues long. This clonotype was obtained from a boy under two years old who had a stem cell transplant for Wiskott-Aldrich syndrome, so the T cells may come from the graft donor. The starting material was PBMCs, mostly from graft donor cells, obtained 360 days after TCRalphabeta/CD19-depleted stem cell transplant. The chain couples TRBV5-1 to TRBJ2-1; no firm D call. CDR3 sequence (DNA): TGTGCCAGCAGTTTGAGGAACAATGAGCAGTTCTTC. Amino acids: CASSLRNNEQFF.